This T cell receptor beta chain derives from a study of blood T cell repertoires in COVID-19. Background on the study: Sites across the United States, Italy and Spain contributed samples from acute and convalescent COVID-19. PBMCs, B-cell-depleted T cells, or T cells provided the cDNA or gDNA that made up the material.

V dropped 1 base and J dropped 9; count of bases not matched to a gene: 1. Germline assignment: CDR1 SGHRS and CDR2 YFSETQ. The length of the CDR3 is 11 residues. Method: immunoSEQ multiplex PCR; TCRdb's copy keeps in-frame clones and lacks some. The table lists 140,000 to 150,000 clones, approximately 85% of them singletons. Sequencing was done on a sample of peripheral blood. This sequence originates from an older woman with COVID-19, enrolled during active disease. The chain carries TRBV5-1 and TRBJ2-7; 7 nucleotides match TRBD1. CDR3 coding DNA: TGCGCCAGCAGCTTGACAGGGGTGCAGTACTTC. Its protein product is CASSLTGVQYF.